Shown below are 29 T cell receptor beta chains from a single sample sequenced in a study of T cell repertoires in ileal Crohn's disease. Data came from immunoSEQ multiplex PCR; TCRdb stores just in-frame clones and leaves some out. Of more than 7,000 clones listed, approximately 81% are singletons. The time point here: neoterminal ileum biopsy at postoperative endoscopy, about 6 months after surgery. The sample comprised ileal tissue. These receptors came from an adult with Crohn's disease.

The chain joins TRBV7-9 to TRBJ1-2; D call uncertain. This CDR3 has 15 amino acids. CDR1 is SEHNR and CDR2 is FQNEAQ in the germline V gene (reference sequence). V lost 4 bases and J lost 3, with 15 bases in between. CDR3 in amino acids: CASSSSVTKYYGYTF. DNA of the CDR3: TGTGCCAGCAGCTCGTCAGTCACAAAATACTATGGCTACACCTTC.

This rearrangement joins TRBV11-3 to TRBJ2-7, with a possible D match to TRBD2 (6 bases). CDR1 is SGHNT, CDR2 YENEEA, per germline. V lost 5 bases and J 6 bases, leaving 17 bases between the germline ends. The CDR3 is 14 residues long. DNA for the CDR3: TGTGCCAGCAGCCGAACGGGACTTTTTAGCGAGCAGTACTTC. Protein: CASSRTGLFSEQYF.

The chain has TRBV11-3 and TRBJ2-5; 8 nucleotides align to TRBD2. Germline V gives CDR1 SGHNT, CDR2 YENEEA. The CDR3 is 14 residues long. Losses at the gene ends were 3 bases for V and 5 bases for J; bases not matched to a gene: 5. Written as DNA, the CDR3 is TGTGCCAGCAGCTTCGGTAGCGGGGCGGAGACCCAGTACTTC. This gives the protein CASSFGSGAETQYF.

The J gene is TRBJ1-6, the V gene TRBV18, with D possibly matching TRBD1 (6 bases). Germline V gives CDR1 KGHSH, CDR2 LQKENI. CDR3 length: 13 residues. The V end was cut by 6 bases, the J end by 8 bases, with 11 bases between. The CDR3 nucleotides are TGTGCCAGCTCCCCAGGGGAGGATTCACCCCTCCACTTT. Translation gives CASSPGEDSPLHF. Variable domain in full (rest from reference TRBV18 and TRBJ1-6): NAGVMQNPRHLVRRRGQEARLRCSPMKGHSHVYWYRQLPEEGLKFMVYLQKENIIDESGMPKERFSAEFPKEGPSILRIQQVVRGDSAAYFCASSPGEDSPLHFGNGTRLTVT.

The rearrangement joins TRBV11-3 to TRBJ2-7, with a weak D call TRBD1 (6 bases). CDR1 and CDR2 (germline): SGHNT, YENEEA. The CDR3 has 14 residues. V lost 6 bases to trimming and J lost 0 bases, with 12 bases between them. In nucleotides, the CDR3 is TGTGCCAGCAGTCCGGACAGCCTCTCCTACGAGCAGTACTTC. It encodes CASSPDSLSYEQYF.

The V call is TRBV7-9, the J call TRBJ2-3; D is possibly TRBD2 (7 bases). This CDR3 spans 16 amino acids. Trimming pared 1 base from V and 2 bases from J, leaving 13 bases between. CDR1 and CDR2 from the germline V gene are SEHNR and FQNEAQ (reference sequence). CDR3 sequence reads: CASSLGGGHHTDTQYF. CDR3 in DNA: TGTGCCAGCAGCTTAGGGGGGGGACACCACACAGATACGCAGTATTTT.

The chain carries TRBV15 and TRBJ2-5; 10 positions match TRBD2. J was trimmed by 6 bases and V by 3 bases; bases with no gene match: 10. The CDR3 has 16 residues. Germline CDR1 LNHNV, CDR2 YYDKDF (reference sequence). CDR3 sequence (DNA): TGTGCCACCAGCAGCGAAAGCGGGGGGGCGCGGAAGACCCAGTACTTC. Its protein is CATSSESGGARKTQYF.

J is TRBJ1-5 and V is TRBV7-8; D is unclear. This CDR3 spans 18 amino acids. Germline values: CDR1 SGHVS, CDR2 FQNEAQ. Trimming cost V 4 bases and J 4 bases, with 23 bases left between them. The CDR3 spells CASSSTYQRRNRNQPQHF. The CDR3 nucleotides read TGTGCCAGCAGCTCGACATACCAACGAAGGAATAGGAATCAGCCCCAGCATTTT.

This rearrangement joins TRBV7-9 to TRBJ1-2, with 7 bases matching TRBD1. The CDR3 has 16 residues. V dropped 4 bases and J dropped 5; count of bases not matched to a gene: 13. Germline CDR1 SEHNR, CDR2 FQNEAQ (reference sequence). DNA for the CDR3: TGTGCCAGCAGCTCCGCCGACAGGGCCTATATGTATGGCTACACCTTC. Protein sequence: CASSSADRAYMYGYTF.

The chain carries TRBV10-2 and TRBJ2-5; D may be TRBD2 (6 bases). Germline-derived CDR1 and CDR2 are WSHSY and SAAADI. The CDR3 is made up of 12 amino acids. The V end lost 7 bases, the J end lost 9 bases, and 15 bases lay between the germline ends. CDR3 sequence: CASTLGGKPQYF. CDR3 DNA: TGCGCCAGCACCCTTGGGGGGAAACCCCAGTACTTC.

This clone was seen only once. This rearrangement joins TRBV9 to TRBJ2-6; TRBD2 matches 8 bases. The germline V gene has CDR1 SGDLS and CDR2 YYNGEE. This CDR3 is 15 amino acids long. V lost 8 bases to trimming and J lost 1 base; unmatched junction nucleotides: 5. The CDR3 here is CASGSGGSGANVLTF. For the CDR3, the DNA is TGTGCCAGTGGCTCGGGAGGGTCTGGGGCCAACGTCCTGACTTTC.

This chain joins TRBV7-2 and TRBJ2-2; TRBD2 matches at 8 bases. The trim removed 1 base at V and 6 bases at J, leaving 4 bases unmatched. The CDR3 runs 15 residues. The germline gives CDR1 SGHTA, CDR2 FQGNSA. The CDR3 spells CASSLVPGGPGELFF. In DNA form, the CDR3 reads TGTGCCAGCAGCTTAGTTCCGGGGGGGCCCGGGGAGCTGTTTTTT.

Details on this clone: Other DNA sequences in this specimen translate into the identical CDR3. The chain employs TRBV5-1 and TRBJ1-2; D is undetermined. The germline V gene encodes CDR1 SGHRS and CDR2 YFSETQ. This CDR3 has 13 residues. Trimming stripped 0 bases from V and 6 bases from J, with 9 bases between. The CDR3 is CASSLGGLDGYTF. The CDR3 coding sequence is TGCGCCAGCAGCTTGGGAGGACTGGATGGCTACACCTTC.

The rearrangement joins TRBV30 to TRBJ1-3; 8 nucleotides agree with TRBD1. The CDR3 totals 16 residues. With V trimmed by 0 bases and J by 2 bases, 6 bases remained unmatched. Germline values: CDR1 GTSNPN, CDR2 SVGIG (reference sequence). The CDR3 is CAWSVKQGVPGNTIYF. CDR3 nucleotide sequence: TGTGCCTGGAGTGTTAAACAGGGGGTTCCTGGAAACACCATATATTTT.

CDR3 loop: CASSLEGGGQPQHF. In DNA form, the CDR3 reads TGCGCCAGCAGCTTGGAGGGGGGAGGGCAGCCCCAGCATTTT. This chain joins TRBV5-1 and TRBJ1-5; maybe TRBD1 (6 bases). Trimming removed 0 bases from V and 7 bases from J, with 11 bases in between. The CDR3 contains 14 residues. Looked up from germline, CDR1 is SGHRS and CDR2 is YFSETQ.

Points on this clone: A read error may produce the germline difference seen at one junction end. In nucleotides, the CDR3 is TGTGCCAGCACCTTACAGGGAAATAATTCACCCCTCCACTTT. Translating gives CASTLQGNNSPLHF. The chain carries TRBV11-3 and TRBJ1-6; the D gene is possibly TRBD1 (6 bases). The V gene's germline CDR1 is SGHNT and CDR2 YENEEA. The CDR3 runs 14 residues.

This clone has just a few counts. The genes are TRBV19 and TRBJ1-5, with D possibly TRBD1 on 5 matching bases. This CDR3 region has 16 residues. V was shortened by 1 base and J by 0 bases, with 10 bases between the two germline ends. CDR1 is LNHDA and CDR2 is SQIVND in the germline V gene (reference sequence). The CDR3 DNA is TGTGCCAGTAGTATAGTGGGGGGTTATAGCAATCAGCCCCAGCATTTT. Protein product: CASSIVGGYSNQPQHF.

J is TRBJ1-3 and V is TRBV5-1, with 7 nucleotides matching TRBD1. After removal of 0 bases from V and 2 bases from J, the junction contained 2 bases not matched to a gene. Germline CDR1 SGHRS, CDR2 YFSETQ. The CDR3 contains 15 residues. In DNA form, the CDR3 reads TGCGCCAGCAGCTTGGATGGACAGGCTGGAAACACCATATATTTT. The encoded protein is CASSLDGQAGNTIYF.

The chain joins TRBV6-6 to TRBJ1-5, with a possible D match to TRBD1 (5 bases). CDR3 length: 14 amino acids. Germline V gives CDR1 MNHNY, CDR2 SVGAGI (reference sequence). With 6 bases removed from V and 1 base from J, the gap between germline ends came to 10 bases. The CDR3 is CASSPGSSNQPQHF. The CDR3 coding sequence is TGTGCCAGCAGCCCAGGGTCGAGCAATCAGCCCCAGCATTTT.

The V and J genes are TRBV30 and TRBJ2-6; TRBD2 might be the D (6 bases). The CDR3 sequence is 14 residues long. Trimming removed 4 bases at V and 2 bases at J, with 9 bases between. Germline V lookup: CDR1 GTSNPN, CDR2 SVGIG (reference sequence). This chain's CDR3 is CAWKREAGANVLTF. The CDR3 DNA sequence: TGTGCCTGGAAAAGGGAGGCTGGGGCCAACGTCCTGACTTTC.

The sample holds a few counts of this clone. The V gene is TRBV19, the J gene TRBJ1-1; 9 bases fit TRBD1. The CDR3 covers 16 residues. CDR1 and CDR2 (germline): LNHDA, SQIVND (reference sequence). The junction had 9 bases not matched to a gene; V was cut back by 6 bases and J by 1 base. CDR3 in amino acids: CASRTTGGLANTEAFF. The CDR3 DNA reads as TGTGCCAGTAGGACGACAGGGGGTTTGGCGAACACTGAAGCTTTCTTT.

J is TRBJ2-6 and V is TRBV5-1, with D possibly being TRBD1 (5 bases). In germline, CDR1 is SGHRS, CDR2 YFSETQ. This CDR3 region has 18 residues. V lost 0 bases and J 0 bases, leaving 13 bases between the germline ends. Here the CDR3 reads CASSLAVGQSSGANVLTF. CDR3 sequence (DNA): TGCGCCAGCAGCTTGGCTGTGGGGCAGTCCTCTGGGGCCAACGTCCTGACTTTC.

The gene calls are TRBV19 and TRBJ1-2, with D hard to call. The CDR3 sequence is 13 residues long. The V gene's germline CDR1 is LNHDA and CDR2 SQIVND (reference sequence). Trimming stripped 5 bases from V and 2 bases from J, with 9 bases between. The CDR3 nucleotides read TGTGCCAGTAGTCACGGCGGGAACTATGGCTACACCTTC. Translation gives CASSHGGNYGYTF.

V usage is TRBV29-1 and J usage is TRBJ2-3; D uncertain. V gave up 6 bases and J gave up 2 bases, with 18 bases separating them. The CDR3 runs to 15 residues. The germline V gene has CDR1 SQVTM and CDR2 ANQGSEA. The chain's CDR3 is CSVPGESSATDTQYF. Written as DNA, the CDR3 is TGCAGCGTCCCGGGTGAGTCATCGGCCACAGATACGCAGTATTTT.

The chain links TRBV6-5 to TRBJ2-1; maybe TRBD1 (5 bases). Germline loops: CDR1 MNHEY, CDR2 SVGAGI. Trimming took 5 bases from V and 10 from J, leaving 18 bases between them. The CDR3 is made up of 14 amino acids. Here the CDR3 reads CASSPSLRQREQFF. The CDR3 DNA reads TGTGCCAGCAGTCCCTCCCTTAGACAGAGAGAGCAGTTCTTC.

V is TRBV5-6 and J is TRBJ1-3; D is uncertain. V was shortened by 4 bases and J by 3 bases, with 5 bases between the two germline ends. CDR1 and CDR2 from the germline V gene are SGHDT and YYEEEE. There are 12 residues in the CDR3. DNA for the CDR3: TGTGCCAGCAGCCGGGGTGGAAACACCATATATTTT. It is translated as CASSRGGNTIYF.

This chain connects TRBV2 to TRBJ1-4; the D gene is possibly TRBD1 (5 bases). Germline V CDR1 and CDR2: SNHLY, FYNNEI. The CDR3 covers 15 residues. V dropped 4 bases and J dropped 5 bases, with 14 bases sitting between them. CDR3 residues: CASSGRVLVNEKLFF. The CDR3 nucleotides read TGTGCCAGCAGTGGCAGGGTGTTGGTGAATGAAAAACTGTTTTTT.

This chain uses TRBV10-1 with TRBJ2-4; 7 bases line up with TRBD2. This CDR3 region has 11 residues. From germline, CDR1 is WNHNN and CDR2 SYGVQD (reference sequence). The ends lost 11 bases at V and 9 bases at J; junction bases unmatched: 7. CDR3 coding DNA: TGCGCCGCGGGGGTTACAGGCATTCAGTACTTC. This encodes CAAGVTGIQYF.

V is TRBV5-4 and J is TRBJ1-1; D unresolved. The CDR3 spans 12 residues. CDR1 is SGHNT, CDR2 YYREEE, per germline (reference sequence). Trimming removed 5 bases from V and 5 bases from J, with 10 bases in between. The CDR3 reads CASRRGLTEAFF. As DNA, the CDR3 is TGTGCCAGCAGACGGGGATTGACTGAAGCTTTCTTT.